The clone carrying this TCR beta chain was recorded only once. This record belongs to a study of blood T cell repertoires in COVID-19. Study in general: There were acute and convalescent COVID-19 samples, and they came from the United States, Italy and Spain. PBMCs, B-cell-depleted T cells, or T cells provided the cDNA or gDNA that made up the material.

As originally analysed: Cell counts per sample came from amplifying reference gene primers. Profiling relied on immunoSEQ multiplex PCR, and the TCRdb table lists in-frame clones only, not all of them. The D gene and trimming were derived from the DNA, and the V and J assignments and clone size from that table. Of some 190,000 clones listed, approximately 85% are singletons. Per the germline V gene, CDR1 is SGHNT and CDR2 is YYREEE (reference sequence). The J segment lost 2 bases and the V segment lost 4 bases, leaving 8 bases of the junction unmatched. CDR3 length: 15 residues. The sequence came from a man between 60 and 75 years old with acute or convalescent COVID-19. The chain carries TRBV5-4 and TRBJ2-5; 7 bases are shared with TRBD1. Sequencing was carried out using peripheral blood. The CDR3 DNA reads as TGTGCCAGCAGCCTTCAGGACAGGCGACAAGAGACCCAGTACTTC. Translating it yields CASSLQDRRQETQYF.